The sequence of this TCR beta chain was determined in a study of shared clonotypes between healthy human individuals (dated by TCRdb to the early 2020s). Broadly, across the study: The cohort included three men and a couple of women between 18 and 49 years of age. For each donor, CD4 naive and CD4 memory were each given three plates, CD8 naive was given two plates, and CD8 memory was given one plate. The study deeply sequenced blood TCR repertoires of five healthy adults to estimate repertoire size and the extent of clonotype sharing between individuals. To increase sequencing depth and limit assay-specific biases, TCR repertoire library preparation and sequencing were carried out by different laboratories using diverse techniques. Per donor, leukapheresis produced somewhere between about 0.9 and 10 billion PBMCs.

Reading from cysteine to phenylalanine, the CDR3 counts 14 amino acids. The retained sequence is limited to the CDR3, 42 bases, with the frame set at the first base. According to the germline V gene, CDR1 reads SGHRS and CDR2 reads YFSETQ. Trimming removed 5 bases from V and 8 bases from J; the gene matches leave 5 bases unexplained. The donors were healthy, HIV-negative adults who had no recently reported acute infections or vaccinations. Only Caucasian adults living in Nashville, Tennessee, USA were represented among the donors. CD4+ T cells were enriched through magnetic negative selection, after which naive cells were positively selected on CD45RA and the remaining negative fraction served as the memory subset. After blood collection by leukapheresis, PBMCs were isolated using Ficoll-Histopaque density gradient centrifugation and then cryopreserved in the vapor phase of liquid nitrogen. Analytical flow cytometry was used to check the purity and quantity of each magnetically sorted T cell population. Each sorted fraction had its genomic DNA isolated and then quantified by UV absorbance on a Nanodrop 2000c.

What the study reported, not specific to this receptor: Pairwise subsampling indicated that sequencing depth was expected to affect the degree of clonotype sharing among donors. When a handful of donors were compared, the shared fraction of clonotypes was around 5.1% for naive CD4, around 4% for naive CD8, about 2.5% for memory CD4, and roughly 0.43% for memory CD8. Clonotypes shared by all four sorted-subset donors showed higher generation probabilities than non-shared clonotypes. Rarefaction of sorted-subset datasets indicated incomplete sequencing despite the large sequencing depth. The small number of donors limited the genetic and exposure-history diversity represented. Sampling was restricted to blood, and TCR repertoires in tissue are likely to differ from TCR repertoires in blood. Naive subsets generally had larger estimated clonotype richness than memory subsets.

Using the deep immunoSEQ assay, multiplex PCR amplified TCR CDR3 regions from genomic DNA. For each cell subset, the extracted genomic DNA was distributed evenly across all wells of several immunoSEQ 96-well plates, and each plate served as one replicate. For sorted subsets, approximately 200 ng of genomic DNA, equivalent to 25,000 to 35,000 T cell genomes, went into each replicate PCR. Purified libraries were quantified with a Qubit 3.0 fluorometer, sized on a Bioanalyzer 2100, and re-quantified with the KAPA Library Quantification kit. Every immunoSEQ 96-well plate was sequenced on a separate single-read 150-cycle Illumina NextSeq 550 flow cell. The study's own analysis went as follows. The immunoSEQ output contained only junctional sequences without quality scores, so filtering could not match that applied to full-length reads. Sequences were annotated with PyIR, a Python wrapper for IgBLAST v1.9, using IMGT germline references to assign V/J genes and CDR3. Reads with weak V/J assignments (E-value above 1e-6), missing CDR3, stop codons, out-of-frame junctions, or ambiguous translated residues were removed. V3J clonotypes were defined by identical inferred V gene, J gene, and CDR3 amino acid sequence. Percentage overlap between repertoires was computed as shared unique clonotypes divided by the size of the smaller repertoire. Richness of each repertoire was evaluated using RTK rarefaction, the Chao1 estimator, and Recon v2.1 estimates of unobserved clonotypes. Generation probabilities for all TCRbeta clonotypes obtained by the gDNA method from a few donors were computed using OLGA. In TCRdb, the immuneACCESS table is reduced to in-frame sequences with V and J assigned. These tables do not hold every clone; where another copy was compared, an unresolved V gene accounts for under half, and the others remain unexplained. V, J and clone size are taken as reported in that table, and D and trimming were inferred from the DNA itself. The sample has about 1 million clones on record, 65% to 75% of them singletons. About 1.5% of the sample goes to the ten largest clones.

Regarding this clone: Its antigen remains unidentified. Base qualities are not provided; no much larger clone lies one nucleotide away.

Sequencing was carried out using memory CD4+ T cells sorted from blood. According to the study, the label for this sample's cell subset or site signals: CD45RA-negative fraction. The clonotype was recovered from a man aged 18 to 29 in good health. The chain employs TRBV5-1 and TRBJ1-6; TRBD1 matches 9 bases in the middle. The CDR3 amino acid sequence is: CASRPGTGHSPLHF. The DNA sequence is TGCGCCAGCAGGCCCGGGACAGGGCATTCACCCCTCCACTTT. With all but the CDR3 taken from the reference TRBV5-1 and TRBJ1-6 genes, the full variable domain is: KAGVTQTPRYLIKTRGQQVTLSCSPISGHRSVSWYQQTPGQGLQFLFEYFSETQRNKGNFPGRFSGRQFSNSRSEMNVSTLELGDSALYLCASRPGTGHSPLHFGNGTRLTVT.